This is a list of T cell receptor beta chains from one sample in a study of cytomegalovirus exposure and HLA in healthy donors. Sequencing was performed with immunoSEQ multiplex PCR; in TCRdb, only in-frame clones are kept and a portion is missing. The table has some 120,000 clones, about 68% seen once. The specimen was PBMCs. Receptors were obtained from a woman aged 35 to 49 in good health and CMV-seropositive. Both conserved end residues are part of each CDR3. The D gene is left open where the match is weak. A clone size is listed for some rows: how often the clone was seen (once, few, many), or a class if it is expanded.

>once|TRBJ2-3|TRBV5-5|TRBD1
CASSLIPGQSTDTQYF
TGTGCCAGCAGCCTCATTCCGGGACAGAGCACAGATACGCAGTATTTT
>NA|TRBJ2-1|TRBV7-9|TRBD2
CASSLLSSGNYNEQFF
TGTGCCAGCAGCTTACTTTCTAGCGGGAATTACAATGAGCAGTTCTTC
>NA|TRBJ1-5|TRBV6-6|NA
CASSFGGGSNQPQHF
TGTGCCAGCAGTTTCGGCGGGGGGAGCAATCAGCCCCAGCATTTT
>NA|TRBJ1-1|TRBV6-5|TRBD1
CASRYGTANTEAFF
TGTGCCAGCAGGTACGGGACAGCGAACACTGAAGCTTTCTTT
>NA|TRBJ1-1|TRBV9|TRBD1
CASSLTGGGLSSEAFF
TGTGCCAGCAGCTTGACAGGGGGAGGTCTCAGCTCTGAAGCTTTCTTT
>NA|TRBJ1-2|TRBV18|NA
CASSPREGPFNYGYTF
TGTGCCAGCTCACCAAGAGAGGGCCCTTTCAACTATGGCTACACCTTC
>NA|TRBJ2-5|TRBV9|TRBD1
CASSDRDRGETQYF
TGTGCCAGCAGCGACCGGGACAGAGGAGAGACCCAGTACTTC
>NA|TRBJ2-1|TRBV4-3|NA
CASSLYSRGGGNEQFF
TGCGCCAGCAGCCTTTATTCTAGGGGGGGAGGAAATGAGCAGTTCTTC
>NA|TRBJ2-7|TRBV4-3|TRBD2
CASSQDWGGSYEQYF
TGCGCCAGCAGCCAAGATTGGGGAGGGAGCTACGAGCAGTACTTC
>few|TRBJ2-5|TRBV15|NA
CATNPGGGGETQYF
TGTGCCACCAACCCGGGGGGAGGGGGAGAGACCCAGTACTTC
>once|TRBJ2-7|TRBV30|TRBD2
CAWSVGGEAQQYF
TGTGCCTGGAGTGTTGGGGGGGAGGCTCAGCAGTACTTC
>NA|TRBJ1-1|TRBV2|TRBD1
CASIPRTGADTEAFF
TGTGCCAGCATTCCCCGGACAGGGGCGGACACTGAAGCTTTCTTT
>NA|TRBJ2-3|TRBV30|NA
CAWSVLASYDTQYF
TGTGCCTGGAGCGTGCTAGCGAGTTACGATACGCAGTATTTT
>NA|TRBJ2-7|TRBV4-3|NA
CASSQDRYGMADEQYF
TGCGCCAGCAGCCAAGATAGGTATGGAATGGCGGACGAGCAGTACTTC
>few|TRBJ1-5|TRBV5-6|NA
CASSLGATMGPQHF
TGTGCCAGCAGCTTGGGGGCCACCATGGGTCCCCAGCATTTT
>NA|TRBJ2-1|TRBV11-3|TRBD2
CASSSPRTRNNEQFF
TGTGCCAGCAGCTCCCCCCGGACTAGAAACAATGAGCAGTTCTTC
>NA|TRBJ1-5|TRBV27|NA
CASSGHVNQPQHF
TGTGCCAGCAGTGGACACGTAAATCAGCCCCAGCATTTT
>NA|TRBJ2-6|TRBV7-9|NA
CASSLSGGANVLTF
TGTGCCAGCAGCTTATCGGGTGGGGCCAACGTCCTGACTTTC
>few|TRBJ2-7|TRBV7-9|TRBD1
CASSLLSGQGYEQYF
TGTGCCAGCAGCTTACTGTCGGGACAGGGTTACGAGCAGTACTTC
>NA|TRBJ2-5|TRBV2|NA
CASSEYEGTRAETQYF
TGTGCCAGCAGTGAATACGAGGGAACCCGGGCGGAGACCCAGTACTTC
>NA|TRBJ1-2|TRBV28|NA
CASSLGAVQGYGYTF
TGTGCCAGCAGTTTAGGCGCCGTTCAGGGCTATGGCTACACCTTC
>once|TRBJ2-5|TRBV5-1|TRBD2
CASSKPGLEETQYF
TGCGCCAGCAGCAAACCGGGACTAGAAGAGACCCAGTACTTC
>NA|TRBJ2-1|TRBV7-9|TRBD2
CASSLRSGSYNEQFF
TGTGCCAGCAGCTTACGTAGCGGGAGCTACAATGAGCAGTTCTTC
>NA|TRBJ1-1|TRBV19|NA
CASSIDQTEAFF
TGTGCCAGTAGTATAGATCAGACTGAAGCTTTCTTT
>NA|TRBJ2-7|TRBV4-1|TRBD2
CASSQETSGSYEQYF
TGTGCCAGCAGCCAAGAAACTAGCGGGAGTTACGAGCAGTACTTC
>few|TRBJ1-2|TRBV2|TRBD1
CASRGTGVRYGYTF
TGTGCCAGCAGGGGGACAGGGGTTCGCTATGGCTACACCTTC
>NA|TRBJ1-1|TRBV12-5|TRBD1
CASGEQGGTEAFF
TGTGCTAGTGGGGAACAGGGGGGCACTGAAGCTTTCTTT
>NA|TRBJ1-2|TRBV28|TRBD1
CASSVPGQGYYGYTF
TGTGCCAGCAGTGTCCCGGGACAGGGGTACTATGGCTACACCTTC
>once|TRBJ1-1|TRBV7-9|NA
CASSFGAGGNTEAFF
TGTGCCAGCAGCTTCGGGGCGGGGGGAAACACTGAAGCTTTCTTT
>NA|TRBJ2-7|TRBV25-1|TRBD1
CASSDSGGGRTYEQYF
TGTGCCAGCAGTGACTCAGGGGGCGGGCGGACCTACGAGCAGTACTTC
>NA|TRBJ2-2|TRBV5-4|TRBD1
CASSLGKDRGRAGELFF
TGTGCCAGCAGCTTGGGAAAGGACAGGGGGCGAGCCGGGGAGCTGTTTTTT
>NA|TRBJ1-5|TRBV7-9|TRBD1
CSSSLSGQGFDQPQHF
TGTTCCAGCAGCTTATCGGGACAGGGTTTCGATCAGCCCCAGCATTTT
>once|TRBJ2-2|TRBV14|TRBD2
CASSPTGTLAAHTGELFF
TGTGCCAGCAGTCCCACCGGAACACTAGCGGCCCACACCGGGGAGCTGTTTTTT
>NA|TRBJ1-5|TRBV5-5|TRBD1
CASSLEQGDQPQHF
TGTGCCAGCAGCTTGGAGCAGGGGGATCAGCCCCAGCATTTT
>NA|TRBJ1-5|TRBV27|NA
CASSPSRAFSSNQPQHF
TGTGCCAGCAGTCCCTCGCGGGCCTTCTCTAGCAATCAGCCCCAGCATTTT
>NA|TRBJ2-7|TRBV7-2|TRBD1
CASSLPETGKRNEQYF
TGTGCCAGCAGCTTGCCCGAGACAGGGAAGAGAAACGAGCAGTACTTC
>NA|TRBJ2-3|TRBV7-9|NA
CASSLLLATGTDTQYF
TGTGCCAGCAGCTTGCTTCTAGCGACTGGCACAGATACGCAGTATTTT